This T cell receptor beta chain was sequenced for a study of blood T cell repertoires in COVID-19. Study-level information: T cells, B-cell-depleted T cells, or PBMCs provided the cDNA or gDNA that served as material.

Authors' analysis steps: Scientists estimated how many nucleated cells there were by amplifying reference gene primers. The assay was immunoSEQ multiplex PCR, and TCRdb's table has in-frame clones only and misses some. V and J calls and clone size are given by that table; D and trimming were obtained from the DNA. The sample shows 35,000 to 40,000 clones, over 75% of them seen only once. There are a few counts of this clone. J was trimmed by 7 bases and V by 0 bases; bases with no gene match: 6. The length of the CDR3 is 16 residues. Germline V gene data show CDR1 as SGDLS and CDR2 as YYNGEE. The receptor was isolated from a man in his sixties with active COVID-19. Sequenced sample: peripheral blood. The rearrangement uses TRBV9 and TRBJ2-7; 14 nucleotides align to TRBD2. The CDR3 DNA follows: TGTGCCAGCAGCGTAGGCCCGGGACTAGCGGGAGTAGAGCAGTACTTC. Its protein product is CASSVGPGLAGVEQYF. Drawing the rest from reference TRBV9 and TRBJ2-7, the complete variable domain is DSGVTQTPKHLITATGQRVTLRCSPRSGDLSVYWYQQSLDQGLQFLIQYYNGEERAKGNILERFSAQQFPDLHSELNLSSLELGDSALYFCASSVGPGLAGVEQYFGPGTRLTVT.